Shown below are 4 T cell receptor beta chains from a single sample sequenced in a study of control samples from healthy donors and cancer patients. The table came from immunoSEQ multiplex PCR; TCRdb's copy has only in-frame clones and leaves some out. The sample consists of around 130,000 clones, approximately 90% of them appearing once. Sequenced sample: blood. The receptors derive from a young man in good health.

CDR3 sequence: CASSLWLAASNEQFF. CDR3 sequence (DNA): TGCGCCAGCAGCTTGTGGTTAGCGGCTTCCAATGAGCAGTTCTTC. V gene TRBV5-1 combines with J gene TRBJ2-1; TRBD2 might be the D (6 bases). Germline CDR1 SGHRS, CDR2 YFSETQ. The length of the CDR3 is 15 residues. Trimming took off 1 base at V and 6 bases at J, with 14 bases between the two ends.

This clone was detected a few times. The chain recombines TRBV6-1 with TRBJ1-6, with a possible D match to TRBD1 (6 bases). The CDR3 extends over 15 amino acids. Germline loops: CDR1 MNHNS, CDR2 SASEGT. V was cut by 3 bases and J by 7 bases, with 13 bases left in between. CDR3 loop: CASSDKTGHNSPLHF. The CDR3 DNA is TGTGCCAGCAGTGATAAGACAGGTCACAATTCACCCCTCCACTTT.

The chain has TRBV7-2 and TRBJ2-7; D remains unclear. The CDR3 runs 16 residues. Deletions cut 4 bases from V and 0 bases from J, with 16 bases between. CDR1 SGHTA and CDR2 FQGNSA come from the germline V gene. The CDR3 loop is CASSSRGGGPSYEQYF. The CDR3 DNA follows: TGTGCCAGCAGCTCACGCGGCGGCGGACCCTCCTACGAGCAGTACTTC.

The chain recombines TRBV27 with TRBJ2-3; TRBD2 might be the D (6 bases). The CDR3 is 17 residues long. CDR1 and CDR2 from the germline V gene are MNHEY and SMNVEV (reference sequence). V shed 5 bases and J shed 4 bases, with 22 bases lying between them. For the CDR3, the DNA is TGTGCCAGCAGTCCCGATCAAGCGGGCCGGGGATCAGATACGCAGTATTTT. Protein: CASSPDQAGRGSDTQYF.